This T cell receptor (beta chain) was sequenced in a study of shared clonotypes between healthy human individuals. Input per replicate PCR of unsorted PBMC was 300 ng DNA, corresponding to tens of thousands of T cell genomes. Measured with immunoSEQ multiplex PCR; TCRdb has only the in-frame clones, and not every one. The sample has roughly 500,000 clones, around 79% seen once; the top ten hold about an eighth. The CDR3 length is 15 residues. CDR1 and CDR2 from the germline V gene are MGHRA and YSYEKL. V was cut by 0 bases and J by 2 bases, with 8 bases left in between. The source material was PBMCs. The chain couples TRBV4-1 to TRBJ1-3; D unresolved. This TCR was recovered from a woman in her 40s in good health. Some clones in this sample may be carry-over from other donors' samples. DNA for the CDR3: TGCGCCAGCAGCCAAGAAAGGACGGCTGGAAACACCATATATTTT. It specifies CASSQERTAGNTIYF.